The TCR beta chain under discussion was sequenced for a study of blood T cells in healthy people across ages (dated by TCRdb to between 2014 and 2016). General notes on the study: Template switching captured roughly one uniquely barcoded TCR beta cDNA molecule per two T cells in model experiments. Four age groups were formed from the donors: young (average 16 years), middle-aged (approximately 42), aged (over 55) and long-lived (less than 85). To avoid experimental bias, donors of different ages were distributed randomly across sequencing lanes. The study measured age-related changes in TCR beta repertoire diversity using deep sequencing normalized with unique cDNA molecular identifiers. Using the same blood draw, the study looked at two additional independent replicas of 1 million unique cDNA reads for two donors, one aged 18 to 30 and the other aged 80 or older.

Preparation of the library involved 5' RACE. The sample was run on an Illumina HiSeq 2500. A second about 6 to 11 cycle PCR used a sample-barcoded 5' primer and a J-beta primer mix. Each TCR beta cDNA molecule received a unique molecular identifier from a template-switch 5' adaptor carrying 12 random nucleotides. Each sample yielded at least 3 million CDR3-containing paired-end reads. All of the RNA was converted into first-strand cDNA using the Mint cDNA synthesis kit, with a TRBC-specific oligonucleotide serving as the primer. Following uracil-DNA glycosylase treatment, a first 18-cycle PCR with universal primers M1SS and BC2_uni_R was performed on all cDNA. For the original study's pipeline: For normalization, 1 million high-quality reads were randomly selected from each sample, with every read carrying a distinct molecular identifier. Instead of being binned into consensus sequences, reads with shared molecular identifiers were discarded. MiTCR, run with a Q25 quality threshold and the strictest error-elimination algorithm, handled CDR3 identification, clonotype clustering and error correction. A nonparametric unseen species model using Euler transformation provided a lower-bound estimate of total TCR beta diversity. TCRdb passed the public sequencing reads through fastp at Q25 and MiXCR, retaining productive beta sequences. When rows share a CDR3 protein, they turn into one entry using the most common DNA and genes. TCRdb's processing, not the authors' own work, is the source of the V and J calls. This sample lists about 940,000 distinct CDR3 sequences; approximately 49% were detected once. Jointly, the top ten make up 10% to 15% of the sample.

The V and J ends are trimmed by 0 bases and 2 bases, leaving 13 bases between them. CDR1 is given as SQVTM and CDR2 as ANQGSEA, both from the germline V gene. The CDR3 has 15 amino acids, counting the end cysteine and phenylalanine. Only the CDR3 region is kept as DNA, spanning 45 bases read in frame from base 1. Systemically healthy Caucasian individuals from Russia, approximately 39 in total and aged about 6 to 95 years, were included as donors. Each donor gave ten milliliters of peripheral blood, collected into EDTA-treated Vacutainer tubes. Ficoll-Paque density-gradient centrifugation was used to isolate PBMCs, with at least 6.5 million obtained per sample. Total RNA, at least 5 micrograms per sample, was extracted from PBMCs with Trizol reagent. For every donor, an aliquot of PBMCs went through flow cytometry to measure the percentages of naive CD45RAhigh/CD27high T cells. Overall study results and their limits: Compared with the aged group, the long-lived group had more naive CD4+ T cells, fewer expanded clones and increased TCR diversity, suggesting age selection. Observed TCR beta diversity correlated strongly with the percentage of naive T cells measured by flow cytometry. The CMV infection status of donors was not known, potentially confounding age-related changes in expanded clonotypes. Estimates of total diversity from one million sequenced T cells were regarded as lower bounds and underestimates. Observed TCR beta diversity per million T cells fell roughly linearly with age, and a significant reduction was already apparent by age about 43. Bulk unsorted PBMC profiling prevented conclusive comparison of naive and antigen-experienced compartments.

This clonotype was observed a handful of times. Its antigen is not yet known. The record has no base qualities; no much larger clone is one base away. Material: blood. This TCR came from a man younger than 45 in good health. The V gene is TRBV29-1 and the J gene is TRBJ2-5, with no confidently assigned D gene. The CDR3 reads CSVEEVQWVQETQYF. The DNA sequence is TGCAGCGTTGAAGAGGTACAGTGGGTACAAGAGACCCAGTACTTC.